Listed here are 23 T cell receptor beta chains from one sample, sequenced in a study of shared clonotypes between healthy human individuals. Some clones are missing from TCRdb's copy, which holds only in-frame ones; the method was immunoSEQ multiplex PCR. This table holds 2,500,000 or so clones, around nine tenths found once. Sequenced: naive CD4+ T cells sorted from blood. Indicated subset: CD45RA+ positively selected. The origin of the receptors is a man aged 18-30 years in good health.

V is TRBV6-1 and J is TRBJ2-6; no clear D. Germline V gene sequence: CDR1 MNHNS, CDR2 SASEGT. The CDR3 sequence is 18 residues long. Trimming removed 2 bases at V and 0 bases at J, with 14 bases between. CDR3 nucleotides: TGTGCCAGCAGTGAATCCTATTGGACGGACTCTGGGGCCAACGTCCTGACTTTC. Translation: CASSESYWTDSGANVLTF.

This clone was found once. The V and J genes are TRBV5-1 and TRBJ1-1, with 7 nucleotides matching TRBD1. The length of the CDR3 is 16 residues. The germline gives CDR1 SGHRS, CDR2 YFSETQ. V lost 0 bases, J lost 4 bases, and 9 bases stayed unmatched. The CDR3 bases are TGCGCCAGCAGCTTGGGGGACAGTTTAGGGGGCACTGAAGCTTTCTTT. Translated, it gives CASSLGDSLGGTEAFF. Supplemented by reference TRBV5-1 and TRBJ1-1, the full variable domain reads KAGVTQTPRYLIKTRGQQVTLSCSPISGHRSVSWYQQTPGQGLQFLFEYFSETQRNKGNFPGRFSGRQFSNSRSEMNVSTLELGDSALYLCASSLGDSLGGTEAFFGQGTRLTVV.

As concerns this clone: Since no conserved phenylalanine or tryptophan closes the CDR3, a read error is the likely cause. The chain is built from TRBV7-9 and TRBJ1-2; D is undetermined. Germline values: CDR1 SEHNR, CDR2 FQNEAQ (reference sequence). The CDR3 consists of 14 residues. The V and J ends lost 5 bases and 8 bases respectively, with 18 bases between them. DNA of the CDR3: TGTGCCAGCAGCGTACCGGCCGCCTCAGGAGGCTACACCTCC. Translated: CASSVPAASGGYTS.

V is TRBV30 and J is TRBJ1-3; no reliable D call. Trimming stripped 4 bases from V and 0 bases from J, with 7 bases between. This CDR3 has 13 amino acids. Germline lookup yields CDR1 GTSNPN and CDR2 SVGIG (reference sequence). In nucleotides, the CDR3 is TGTGCCTGGATTGCCAGCTCTGGAAACACCATATATTTT. This sequence encodes CAWIASSGNTIYF.

The chain employs TRBV9 and TRBJ2-3; D may be TRBD2 (7 bases). This CDR3 contains 15 residues. In germline, CDR1 is SGDLS, CDR2 YYNGEE. Trimming took 3 bases from V and 2 from J, leaving 13 bases between them. CDR3 residues: CASSGGGHPTDTQYF. The CDR3 DNA reads as TGTGCCAGCAGCGGCGGGGGACACCCCACAGATACGCAGTATTTT.

V usage is TRBV5-6 and J usage is TRBJ2-3, with 7 bases fitting TRBD2. Trimming removed 1 base from V and 3 bases from J; junction bases left unmatched: 14. Germline V lookup: CDR1 SGHDT, CDR2 YYEEEE. This CDR3 spans 18 amino acids. Here the CDR3 DNA reads TGTGCCAGCAGCTTGAGGGGTAGCGGGCCGGGTATAACAGATACGCAGTATTTT. This encodes CASSLRGSGPGITDTQYF. The variable domain in full, completed from reference TRBV5-6 and TRBJ2-3, reads DAGVTQSPTHLIKTRGQQVTLRCSPKSGHDTVSWYQQALGQGPQFIFQYYEEEERQRGNFPDRFSGHQFPNYSSELNVNALLLGDSALYLCASSLRGSGPGITDTQYFGPGTRLTVL.

The genes are TRBV9 and TRBJ2-1, with 7 nucleotides matching TRBD2. With 6 bases clipped from V and 0 bases from J, the junction kept 6 bases outside the gene matches. This CDR3 contains 15 residues. Germline values: CDR1 SGDLS, CDR2 YYNGEE. CDR3 sequence: CASTLGGSSYNEQFF. Here the CDR3 DNA reads TGTGCCAGCACCCTCGGCGGGAGCTCCTACAATGAGCAGTTCTTC.

This chain uses TRBV10-1 with TRBJ2-3; 10 bases are a match to TRBD2. The CDR3 length is 15 residues. Germline V gives CDR1 WNHNN, CDR2 SYGVQD (reference sequence). V dropped 6 bases and J dropped 2; count of bases not matched to a gene: 5. The CDR3 nucleotides are TGCGCCAGCAGCCTCGGACTAGCGGACACAGATACGCAGTATTTT. As protein: CASSLGLADTDTQYF.

The chain joins TRBV9 to TRBJ2-3, with D perhaps matching TRBD2 (7 bases). V gave up 2 bases and J gave up 4 bases, with 14 bases separating them. The CDR3 extends over 15 amino acids. The germline gives CDR1 SGDLS, CDR2 YYNGEE. DNA of the CDR3: TGTGCCAGCAGCGTCGGGGGGCTGAGGGCAGATACGCAGTATTTT. Translation gives CASSVGGLRADTQYF.

The gene calls are TRBV12-5 and TRBJ1-2, with 9 bases aligning to TRBD1. Looked up from germline, CDR1 is LGHNT and CDR2 is FRNRAP. The V segment lost 1 base and the J segment 6 bases; nucleotides outside the gene matches: 6. This CDR3 region has 15 residues. CDR3 coding DNA: TGTGCTAGTGGTTTGGGGGACAGGGTAGAGGATGGCTACACCTTC. Protein product: CASGLGDRVEDGYTF.

This clone has only one observation. The CDR3 coding sequence is TGCGCCAGCAGCTCGGGACAGGGGGCGATCAACTATGGCTACACCTTC. Amino acids: CASSSGQGAINYGYTF. This chain joins TRBV5-1 and TRBJ1-2, with 12 bases identical to TRBD1. V dropped 3 bases and J dropped 2; count of bases not matched to a gene: 5. Germline CDR1 and CDR2: SGHRS and YFSETQ. The CDR3 is made up of 16 amino acids.

The sample holds one count of this clone. The chain combines TRBV7-8 with TRBJ2-3; TRBD2 agrees at 13 bases. The V segment lost 1 base and the J segment 2 bases; nucleotides outside the gene matches: 3. Germline V CDR1 and CDR2: SGHVS, FQNEAQ. The CDR3 spans 17 residues. As DNA, the CDR3 is TGTGCCAGCAGCTTAGGGACTAGCGGGGGCAACACAGATACGCAGTATTTT. Its protein is CASSLGTSGGNTDTQYF.

This clone has only one observation. The chain recombines TRBV6-5 with TRBJ2-1; D is perhaps TRBD2 (6 bases). CDR1 and CDR2 from the germline V gene are MNHEY and SVGAGI. V lost 6 bases, J lost 10 bases, and 13 bases lay in between. The CDR3 consists of 12 residues. The CDR3 here is CASRRITSEQFF. As DNA, the CDR3 is TGTGCCAGCAGAAGGATAACTAGCGAGCAGTTCTTC.

The chain has TRBV19 and TRBJ2-2; possibly TRBD1 for D (6 bases). The CDR3 runs 16 residues. V was pared by 2 bases and J by 0 bases, with 10 bases between. CDR1 LNHDA and CDR2 SQIVND come from the germline V gene (reference sequence). CDR3 sequence reads: CASSIRTVTNTGELFF. For the CDR3, the DNA is TGTGCCAGTAGTATAAGGACAGTCACGAACACCGGGGAGCTGTTTTTT.

In the case of this clone: Within the sample, other DNA sequences also encode this same CDR3. J is TRBJ2-6 and V is TRBV27; D unclear. There are 15 residues in the CDR3. V was trimmed by 2 bases and J by 0 bases, leaving 5 bases between them. CDR1 and CDR2 from the germline V gene are MNHEY and SMNVEV (reference sequence). The CDR3 spells CASSLGGSGANVLTF. In nucleotides, the CDR3 is TGTGCCAGCAGTTTAGGCGGCTCTGGGGCCAACGTCCTGACTTTC.

This clone was observed a single time. The V call is TRBV11-2, the J call TRBJ2-2, with D hard to call. CDR1 SGHAT and CDR2 FQNNGV come from the germline V gene. CDR3 length: 14 amino acids. V lost 2 bases to trimming and J lost 8 bases, with 12 bases between them. CDR3 in amino acids: CASSLLAATGELFF. DNA of the CDR3: TGTGCCAGCAGCTTATTGGCCGCGACAGGGGAGCTGTTTTTT.

The chain uses TRBV9 and TRBJ1-6, with D tentatively TRBD1 (6 bases). From germline, CDR1 is SGDLS and CDR2 YYNGEE. The CDR3 consists of 15 residues. Trimming stripped 0 bases from V and 6 bases from J, with 10 bases between. The CDR3 reads CASSVVRGRNSPLHF. In nucleotides, the CDR3 is TGTGCCAGCAGCGTAGTCAGGGGTCGTAATTCACCCCTCCACTTT.

V is TRBV6-6 and J is TRBJ2-7; a weak D match, TRBD2 (6 bases). Between the trimmed V and J ends, which lost 5 bases and 0 bases, there was a span of 11 bases. The CDR3 is 14 residues long. Germline CDR1 reads MNHNY; CDR2 reads SVGAGI (reference sequence). The CDR3 protein is CASSAAGTSYEQYF. CDR3 nucleotide sequence: TGTGCCAGCAGTGCCGCGGGGACCTCCTACGAGCAGTACTTC.

The chain joins TRBV19 to TRBJ2-6; D assignment may be TRBD1 or TRBD2 (7 bases each). This CDR3 contains 16 residues. In germline, CDR1 is LNHDA, CDR2 SQIVND (reference sequence). The V and J ends lost 2 bases and 1 base respectively, with 9 bases between them. The CDR3 spells CASSIQGGSGANVLTF. The CDR3 DNA is TGTGCCAGTAGTATACAGGGGGGGTCTGGGGCCAACGTCCTGACTTTC.

This clone was observed a single time. V gene TRBV15 combines with J gene TRBJ1-5; TRBD1 might be the D (6 bases). The CDR3 runs 16 residues. Trimming removed 0 bases at V and 6 bases at J, with 15 bases between. Germline assignment: CDR1 LNHNV and CDR2 YYDKDF (reference sequence). The CDR3 DNA reads TGTGCCACCAGCAGAGACGGGGGCGGGGCGGGTCAGCCCCAGCATTTT. This sequence encodes CATSRDGGGAGQPQHF.

The chain's CDR3 is CASSTSGTSGEKLFF. The DNA of the CDR3 is TGTGCCAGCAGCACCTCAGGGACTTCAGGTGAAAAACTGTTTTTT. The chain has TRBV7-9 and TRBJ1-4, with D possibly being TRBD1 (5 bases). This CDR3 comprises 15 residues. V lost 5 bases to trimming and J lost 7 bases, with 17 bases between them. Per the germline V gene, CDR1 is SEHNR and CDR2 is FQNEAQ (reference sequence).

This rearrangement joins TRBV6-5 to TRBJ2-1; the D gene is possibly TRBD1 (6 bases). The CDR3 covers 16 residues. Germline values: CDR1 MNHEY, CDR2 SVGAGI. The V end lost 0 bases, the J end lost 4 bases, and 13 bases lay between the germline ends. The CDR3 protein is CASSYSWVQGYNEQFF. Written as DNA, the CDR3 is TGTGCCAGCAGTTACTCTTGGGTGCAGGGGTACAATGAGCAGTTCTTC.

The CDR3 DNA sequence: TGCGCCAGCACCCCCCGGGGGGGCCTTCCTGAAGCTTTCTTT. It codes for CASTPRGGLPEAFF. The chain combines TRBV5-1 with TRBJ1-1, with a weak D call TRBD1 (6 bases). The CDR3 covers 14 residues. Germline-derived CDR1 and CDR2 are SGHRS and YFSETQ. V dropped 6 bases and J dropped 6 bases, with 18 bases sitting between them.